Given below is one T cell receptor beta chain in context. Its target is not known. The data were obtained in a study of shared clonotypes between healthy human individuals. Study results and limitations: Lower generation probabilities were found for non-shared clonotypes than for those shared by all four donors. Richness estimates generally favored naive over memory subsets.

Genomic DNA of every subset was divided equally among multiple immunoSEQ plates. Original data processing: Because ImmunoSEQ provided only junction sequences with no quality scores, the filtering differed. Assay: immunoSEQ multiplex PCR; the TCRdb copy retains only in-frame clones and omits some. V, J and clone size reflect that table, while D and trimming were determined from the DNA. The sample lists some 2,400,000 clones, around 95% seen once, with around 0.13% in the top ten. This TCR came from a man aged 18-30 years in good health. The source material was naive CD4+ T cells sorted from blood. Stated subset: CD45RA+ positively selected.

The CDR3 sequence: CSASRHDEQYF. DNA of the CDR3: TGCAGTGCTAGCCGACACGACGAGCAGTACTTC. The V call is TRBV20-1, the J call TRBJ2-7; D is unresolved. From germline, CDR1 is DFQATT and CDR2 SNEGSKA (reference sequence). Trimming cost V 3 bases and J 5 bases, with 8 bases left between them. The CDR3 has 11 amino acids.